These T cell receptor beta chains were read from a single sample in a study of T cell responses to AZD1222 COVID-19 vaccine. The protocol was immunoSEQ multiplex PCR, while the TCRdb copy is restricted to in-frame clones and leaves out a portion. In the table there are approximately 150,000 clones, more than 85% of which are singletons. Sequencing used peripheral blood, obtained 28 days after the second AZD1222 dose. The receptors shown here come from an adult who received the AZD1222 COVID-19 vaccine. The CDR3 runs from the conserved cysteine through the conserved F or W. The order of the fields is D gene, V gene, clone size, J gene, CDR3 DNA, CDR3 protein. A D gene is named only where the DNA matches it firmly. Rows give clone size only sometimes, using once, few, many, or a class for an expanded clone.

>NA|TRBV29-1|NA|TRBJ2-4
TGCAGCGTTGGGCAGGGAACACAGGGTGTCATTCAGTACTTC
CSVGQGTQGVIQYF
>NA|TRBV24-1|NA|TRBJ2-6
TGTGCCACCAGTAGCAGGGCTGGGGCCAACGTCCTGACTTTC
CATSSRAGANVLTF
>NA|TRBV5-5|NA|TRBJ2-7
TGTGCCAGCAGCTTTATGAACGAGCAGTACTTC
CASSFMNEQYF
>NA|TRBV11-2|NA|TRBJ2-2
TGTGCCAGCAGTCCAGGGGTTTCAAACACCGGGGAGCTGTTTTTT
CASSPGVSNTGELFF
>NA|TRBV20-1|NA|TRBJ2-7
TGCAGTGCTAGTCGGTCCCTCTCCCGTGAGCAGTACTTC
CSASRSLSREQYF
>NA|TRBV5-1|few|TRBJ1-6
TGCGCCAGCCGATCGGACAGTGATGCCAGTTCACCCCTCCACTTT
CASRSDSDASSPLHF
>NA|TRBV4-3|NA|TRBJ2-7
TGCGCCAGCAGCCAAGACTGGCCTCCGTACGAGCAGTACTTC
CASSQDWPPYEQYF
>NA|TRBV7-6|NA|TRBJ2-1
TGTGCCAGCAGCCCCCGGCCTATAACAGTCTACAATGAGCAGTTCTTC
CASSPRPITVYNEQFF
>NA|TRBV4-3|NA|TRBJ1-4
TGCGCCAGCAGCCAAAGTGTACTCGGCCCCAATGAAAAACTGTTTTTT
CASSQSVLGPNEKLFF
>NA|TRBV12-2|NA|TRBJ1-6
TGTGCAAGTCGCCCTATCAGGGGGCCGTATGGAACCGGCGGCTCCTATAATTCACCCCTCCACTTT
CASRPIRGPYGTGGSYNSPLHF
>NA|TRBV12-3/TRBV12-4|NA|TRBJ1-1
TGTGCCAGCAGTTTGGGAGGGAACACTGAAGCTTTCTTT
CASSLGGNTEAFF
>NA|TRBV7-9|NA|TRBJ2-1
TGTGCCAGCAGCTTAGATGTGGCCTACAATGAGCAGTTCTTC
CASSLDVAYNEQFF
>NA|TRBV12-3/TRBV12-4|NA|TRBJ1-3
TGTGCCAGCAGCTTAACTGGAAACACCATATATTTT
CASSLTGNTIYF
>NA|TRBV12-3/TRBV12-4|once|TRBJ2-1
TGTGCCAGCAGCCCTTTACAGGGAAATGAGCAGTTCTTC
CASSPLQGNEQFF
>NA|TRBV7-2|once|TRBJ2-1
TGTGCCAGCAGCTTTGGGAGCTCCTACAATGAGCAGTTCTTC
CASSFGSSYNEQFF
>NA|TRBV5-1|NA|TRBJ2-7
TGCGCCAGCAGCCCGGGGGACGGGACCGCAGCGTCCGAGCAGTACTTC
CASSPGDGTAASEQYF
>NA|TRBV3-1/TRBV3-2|NA|TRBJ1-5
TGTGCCAGCAGCCAAGCAGGGAGCAATCAGCCCCAGCATTTT
CASSQAGSNQPQHF
>NA|TRBV6-6|NA|TRBJ2-1
TGTGCCAGCAGCCGTAGCGGACTAAGCTCCTACAATGAGCAGTTCTTC
CASSRSGLSSYNEQFF
>NA|TRBV9|NA|TRBJ2-1
TGTGCCAGCAGCGTCAGTAGGCGGTTCGATGAGCAGTTCTTC
CASSVSRRFDEQFF
>TRBD1|TRBV28|NA|TRBJ1-2
TGTGCCAGCAGTTTAGCAGGGGGCGCGGGGGACTATGGCTACACCTTC
CASSLAGGAGDYGYTF
>TRBD1|TRBV19|NA|TRBJ1-6
TGTGCCAGTAGTACGGGACAGGGACAATTCACCCTCCACTTT
CASSTGQGQFTLHF
>TRBD2|TRBV15|NA|TRBJ2-7
TGTGCCACCAGCAGTATGGAGACTAGCGGAGTTTACGAGCAGTACTTC
CATSSMETSGVYEQYF
>NA|TRBV13|once|TRBJ1-6
TGTGCCAGCAGCTTGGGACTTCTAGCAGCCCTCCACTTT
CASSLGLLAALHF
>TRBD2|TRBV28|NA|TRBJ2-5
TGTGCCAGCAGCCATACAGGCCTGGGGACTAGACAACAAGAGACCCAGTACTTC
CASSHTGLGTRQQETQYF
>TRBD2|TRBV28|NA|TRBJ2-3
TGTGCCAGCACCGGCGGGAGGACGCTAGATACGCAGTATTTT
CASTGGRTLDTQYF
>NA|TRBV4-1|NA|TRBJ1-5
TGCGCCAGCAGCCAAGAGGTCGGGGGATCCAATCAGCCCCAGCATTTT
CASSQEVGGSNQPQHF
>NA|TRBV4-3|NA|TRBJ1-3
TGCGCCAGCAGCCAATCGGGAGCTGGAAACACCATATATTTT
CASSQSGAGNTIYF
>TRBD1|TRBV2|NA|TRBJ1-2
TGTGCCAGCAGCCAAATCTACAGGGGCGAAGGCTACACCTTC
CASSQIYRGEGYTF
>TRBD2|TRBV9|NA|TRBJ2-5
TGTGCCAGCAGCGTACGCGGGACTAGCGGTCGGGAGACCCAGTACTTC
CASSVRGTSGRETQYF
>NA|TRBV19|NA|TRBJ1-6
TGTGCCAGTACCACAGGAGGAGCGTTGGGTAATTCACCCCTCCACTTT
CASTTGGALGNSPLHF
>NA|TRBV5-6|NA|TRBJ2-7
TGTGCCAGCAGCTCCCTTCAAACAGATCCTTATTACGAGCAGTACTTC
CASSSLQTDPYYEQYF
>TRBD1|TRBV19|NA|TRBJ1-4
TGTGCCAGTAGACGGGACAGGAGGGAAGAAAAACTGTTTTTT
CASRRDRREEKLFF
>TRBD1|TRBV10-3|once|TRBJ2-5
TGTGCCATCAGTGAGGAGACAGGGGGAGTCCGGTCCCAAGAGACCCAGTACTTC
CAISEETGGVRSQETQYF
>NA|TRBV28|NA|TRBJ1-5
TGTGCCAGCAGCCTCGGGGATTGGAGCAATCAGCCCCAGCATTTT
CASSLGDWSNQPQHF
>NA|TRBV2|few|TRBJ1-2
TGTGCCAGCAGTGTCGCGGGAAACTATGGCTACACCTTC
CASSVAGNYGYTF
>NA|TRBV7-2|NA|TRBJ2-7
TGTGCCAGCAGCTTATCGGGGGACCTTTTTACCTACGAGCAGTACTTC
CASSLSGDLFTYEQYF
>TRBD1|TRBV7-2|NA|TRBJ2-2
TGTGCCAGCACCGAGGGGGGACAGGGGTTCGCCGGGGAGCTGTTTTTT
CASTEGGQGFAGELFF
>NA|TRBV20-1|NA|TRBJ2-2
TGCAGTGCTAGTCAGGGAGTCTCGACCGGGGAGCTGTTTTTT
CSASQGVSTGELFF
>NA|TRBV5-6|NA|TRBJ2-3
TGTGCCAGCAGCTTGGCCTCGGGGGCAACAGATACGCAGTATTTT
CASSLASGATDTQYF
>NA|TRBV2|NA|TRBJ1-4
TGTGCCAGCAGTGGAGAAGCAACTAATGAAAAACTGTTTTTT
CASSGEATNEKLFF
>NA|TRBV7-3|NA|TRBJ2-1
TGTGCCAGCAGCTTATATCCCCAACTGGGCAATGAGCAGTTCTTC
CASSLYPQLGNEQFF
>NA|TRBV5-1|NA|TRBJ2-1
TGCGCCAGCAGCATCGACAGTGCTTTCTCCTACAATGAGCAGTTCTTC
CASSIDSAFSYNEQFF
>TRBD1|TRBV4-2|NA|TRBJ1-2
TGTGCCAGCAGCCCCACAGGGGGTAGGGATGGCTACACCTTC
CASSPTGGRDGYTF
>NA|TRBV28|NA|TRBJ1-5
TGTGCCAGCAGTCTTATCTACAGGGAAAATCAGCCCCAGCATTTT
CASSLIYRENQPQHF
>NA|TRBV9|NA|TRBJ1-2
TGTGCCAGCAGCGCTCGGGATGGCAATTTCGACTATGGCTACACCTTC
CASSARDGNFDYGYTF
>NA|TRBV2|few|TRBJ1-2
TGTGCCAGCAGTGATGCCGCGGCCTATGGCTACACCTTC
CASSDAAAYGYTF
>NA|TRBV5-1|NA|TRBJ2-5
TGCGCCAGCAGCTTGATCCCAGAGACCCAGTACTTC
CASSLIPETQYF
>NA|TRBV29-1|NA|TRBJ2-5
TGCAGCGTTGAACCCCAGGGATCCCAAGAGACCCAGTACTTC
CSVEPQGSQETQYF
>NA|TRBV27|NA|TRBJ1-1
TGTGCCAGCAGTCCGCTCGCGGGGGCGAACACTGAAGCTTTCTTT
CASSPLAGANTEAFF
>NA|TRBV18|once|TRBJ1-1
TGTGCCAGCTCACCTCAGGTGAACACTGAAGCTTTCTTT
CASSPQVNTEAFF
>NA|TRBV4-2|NA|TRBJ2-3
TGTGCCAGCAGCCACCCGACTAGTGGGGCAGATACGCAGTATTTT
CASSHPTSGADTQYF
>NA|TRBV12-3/TRBV12-4|NA|TRBJ2-1
TGTGCCAGCAGTCGGGTGAATGAGCAGTTCTTC
CASSRVNEQFF
>NA|TRBV11-2|NA|TRBJ2-1
TGTGCCAGCAGCTTAGGTCGCGGGGCAAGCGGTTACAATGAGCAGTTCTTC
CASSLGRGASGYNEQFF
>NA|TRBV4-1|NA|TRBJ1-2
TGCGCCAGCAGCCAAACGTTGACTGCTAACTATGGCTACACCTTC
CASSQTLTANYGYTF
>NA|TRBV3-1/TRBV3-2|once|TRBJ1-2
TGTGCCAGCAGCCTCACCAACCGGGAAAACTATGGCTACACCTTC
CASSLTNRENYGYTF
>TRBD1|TRBV6-5|NA|TRBJ2-7
TGTGCCAGCAGCCGGGGGACAGGGGGCGGCTACGAGCAGTACTTC
CASSRGTGGGYEQYF
>NA|TRBV7-9|NA|TRBJ2-2
TGTGCCAGCACCTTCACCGGGGAGCTGTTTTTT
CASTFTGELFF
>NA|TRBV10-3|NA|TRBJ1-3
TGTGCCATCAGTGACCCCCGACAGGCCACCTCTGGAAACACCATATATTTT
CAISDPRQATSGNTIYF
>NA|TRBV5-6|NA|TRBJ2-3
TGTGCCAGCACCCCCCGGGGCAGGGGCAGAGATACGCAGTATTTT
CASTPRGRGRDTQYF
>NA|TRBV5-1|NA|TRBJ1-5
TGCGCCAGCAGCTTGCTGGGGCAGAATCAGCCCCAGCATTTT
CASSLLGQNQPQHF